This T cell receptor (beta chain) appears in the sequencing data of a study of early T cells in non-severe SARS-CoV-2 infection. This clonotype has a count of ten or more. V was pared by 0 bases and J by 6 bases, with 4 bases of the junction left unmatched. The CDR3 is made up of 14 amino acids. CDR1 is DFQATT and CDR2 is SNEGSKA in the germline V gene (reference sequence). Individual cDNA molecules carried attached unique molecular identifiers. MiXCR, run by TCRdb on the 5' RACE reads, gives a single entry per CDR3 protein. Here the sample spans some 77,000 distinct CDR3 sequences, about 13% being singletons.

The chain is built from TRBV20-1 and TRBJ2-3; 9 positions match TRBD2. The TCR sequence derives from an adult who was a healthcare worker with PCR-confirmed SARS-CoV-2 infection or an uninfected control (not recorded which). Sequencing was carried out using whole blood. In DNA, the CDR3 is TGCAGTGCTAGAGATGTTAGCGGGGGTGATACGCAGTATTTT. Its protein is CSARDVSGGDTQYF.